This record covers a single T cell receptor (beta chain). Its target is not known. The entirety of the isolated RNA underwent reverse transcription, so expressed TCRB transcripts were sequenced. Roughly 3.5 million reads per sample on average were obtained from naive, central memory and regulatory T cell samples. The protocol was immunoSEQ multiplex PCR, while the TCRdb copy is restricted to in-frame clones and leaves out a portion. The profile shows about 160,000 clones, approximately 9.9% of them singletons. The source of the sample is a study of beta chain features in type 1 diabetes. Study context: Analysis included roughly 100 million sorted cells drawn from all samples. Study-wide points: TCRB repertoires of naive, central memory and Treg cells appeared more similar among patients than among healthy donors.

CD45RO/CCR7/CD25/CD127/CD95/CD27 staining was used to isolate CD4+ naive, central memory, regulatory and stem cell-like memory cells by sorting. The CDR3 length is 14 residues. V lost 4 bases, J lost 2 bases, and 12 bases lay in between. Germline CDR1 reads SGHTS; CDR2 reads YDEGEE. The chain carries TRBV5-8 and TRBJ1-2; a weak D match, TRBD1 (5 bases). Material: central memory CD4+ T cells from blood. This TCR was recovered from a woman aged 18-30 years in good health. The CDR3 spells CASSPTSGNYGYTF. In nucleotides, the CDR3 is TGTGCCAGCAGCCCGACTTCAGGGAACTATGGCTACACCTTC. The complete variable domain, with remaining parts taken from reference TRBV5-8 and TRBJ1-2, reads EAGVTQSPTHLIKTRGQQATLRCSPISGHTSVYWYQQALGLGLQFLLWYDEGEERNRGNFPPRFSGRQFPNYSSELNVNALELEDSALYLCASSPTSGNYGYTFGSGTRLTVV.